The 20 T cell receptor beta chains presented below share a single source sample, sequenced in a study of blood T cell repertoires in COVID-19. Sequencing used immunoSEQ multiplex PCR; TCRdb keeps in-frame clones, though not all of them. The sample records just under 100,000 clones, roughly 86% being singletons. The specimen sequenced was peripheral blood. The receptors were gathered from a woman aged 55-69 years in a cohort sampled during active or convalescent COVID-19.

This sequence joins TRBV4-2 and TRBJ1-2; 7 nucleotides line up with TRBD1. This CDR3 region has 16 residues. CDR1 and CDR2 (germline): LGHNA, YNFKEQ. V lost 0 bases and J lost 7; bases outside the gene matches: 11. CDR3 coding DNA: TGTGCCAGCAGCCAAGATCCAGGGGGGCAACGGTCTGGCTACACCTTC. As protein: CASSQDPGGQRSGYTF.

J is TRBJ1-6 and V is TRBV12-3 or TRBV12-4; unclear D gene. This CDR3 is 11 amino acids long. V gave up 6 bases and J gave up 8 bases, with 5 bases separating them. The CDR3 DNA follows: TGTGCCAGCAGCGTTCATTCACCCCTCCACTTT. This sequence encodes CASSVHSPLHF.

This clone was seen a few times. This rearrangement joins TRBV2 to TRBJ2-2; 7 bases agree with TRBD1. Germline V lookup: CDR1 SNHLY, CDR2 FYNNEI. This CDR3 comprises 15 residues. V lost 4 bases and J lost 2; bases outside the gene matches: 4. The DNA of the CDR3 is TGTGCCAGCAGTGGGACAGGAGCCAACACCGGGGAGCTGTTTTTT. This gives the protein CASSGTGANTGELFF.

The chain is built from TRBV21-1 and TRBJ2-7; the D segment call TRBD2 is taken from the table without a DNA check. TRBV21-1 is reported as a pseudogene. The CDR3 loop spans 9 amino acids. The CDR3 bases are TGTGCCAGCAATGCGTGGCAGTACTTC. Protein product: CASNAWQYF.

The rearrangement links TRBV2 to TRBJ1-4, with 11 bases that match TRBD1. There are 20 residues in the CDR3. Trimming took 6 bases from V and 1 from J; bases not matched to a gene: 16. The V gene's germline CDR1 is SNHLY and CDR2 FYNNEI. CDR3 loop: CASRPNLGQGGLGTNEKLFF. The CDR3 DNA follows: TGTGCCAGCAGACCTAACCTGGGACAGGGGGGACTAGGAACTAATGAAAAACTGTTTTTT.

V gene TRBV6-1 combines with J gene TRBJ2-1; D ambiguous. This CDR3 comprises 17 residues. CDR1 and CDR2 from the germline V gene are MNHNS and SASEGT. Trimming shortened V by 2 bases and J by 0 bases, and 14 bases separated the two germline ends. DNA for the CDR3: TGTGCCAGCAGTGAAAGTAGTTGGCGGAGCTCCTACAATGAGCAGTTCTTC. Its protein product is CASSESSWRSSYNEQFF.

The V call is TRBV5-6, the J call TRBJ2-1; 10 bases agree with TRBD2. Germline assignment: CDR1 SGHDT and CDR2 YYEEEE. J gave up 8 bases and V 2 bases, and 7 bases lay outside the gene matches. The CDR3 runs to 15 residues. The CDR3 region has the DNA TGTGCCAGCAGCTTCATAGCGGGGGGAGGGGATGAGCAGTTCTTC. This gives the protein CASSFIAGGGDEQFF.

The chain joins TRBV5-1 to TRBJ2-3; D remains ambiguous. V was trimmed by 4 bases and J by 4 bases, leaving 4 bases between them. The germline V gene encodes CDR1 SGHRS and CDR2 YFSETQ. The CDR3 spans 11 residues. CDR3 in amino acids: CASSLSDTQYF. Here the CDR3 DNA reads TGCGCCAGCAGCCTGTCAGATACGCAGTATTTT.

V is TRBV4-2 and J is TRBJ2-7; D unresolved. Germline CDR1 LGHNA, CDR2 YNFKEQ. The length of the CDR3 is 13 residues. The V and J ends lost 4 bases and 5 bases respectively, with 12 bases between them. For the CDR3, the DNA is TGTGCCAGCAGCCGTTCTAGTAAGGACGAGCAGTACTTC. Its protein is CASSRSSKDEQYF.

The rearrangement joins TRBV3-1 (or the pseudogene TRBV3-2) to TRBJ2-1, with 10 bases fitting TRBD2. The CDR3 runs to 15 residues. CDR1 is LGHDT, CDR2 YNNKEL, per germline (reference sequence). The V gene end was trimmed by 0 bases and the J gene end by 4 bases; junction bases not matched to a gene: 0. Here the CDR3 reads CASSQDSGGYNEQFF. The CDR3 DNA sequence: TGTGCCAGCAGCCAAGATAGCGGGGGGTACAATGAGCAGTTCTTC.

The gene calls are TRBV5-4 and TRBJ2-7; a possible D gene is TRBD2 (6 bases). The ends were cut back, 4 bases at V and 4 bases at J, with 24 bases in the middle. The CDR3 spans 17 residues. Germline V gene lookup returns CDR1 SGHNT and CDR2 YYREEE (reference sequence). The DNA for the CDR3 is TGTGCCAGCAGCCGCAGATGGGGAGGTATTAGCACTTACGAGCAGTACTTC. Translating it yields CASSRRWGGISTYEQYF.

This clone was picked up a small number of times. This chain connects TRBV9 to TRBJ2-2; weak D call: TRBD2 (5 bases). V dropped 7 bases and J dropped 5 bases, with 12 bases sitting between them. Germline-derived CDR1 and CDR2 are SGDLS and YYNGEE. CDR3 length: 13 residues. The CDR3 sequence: CASGSPGTGELFF. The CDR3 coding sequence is TGTGCCAGCGGGTCTCCGGGGACCGGGGAGCTGTTTTTT. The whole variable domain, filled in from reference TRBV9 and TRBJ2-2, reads DSGVTQTPKHLITATGQRVTLRCSPRSGDLSVYWYQQSLDQGLQFLIQYYNGEERAKGNILERFSAQQFPDLHSELNLSSLELGDSALYFCASGSPGTGELFFGEGSRLTVL.

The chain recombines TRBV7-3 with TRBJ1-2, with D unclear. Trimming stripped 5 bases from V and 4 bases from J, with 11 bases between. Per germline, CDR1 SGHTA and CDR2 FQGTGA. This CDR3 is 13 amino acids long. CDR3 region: CASSPSGSYGYTF. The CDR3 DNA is TGTGCCAGCAGCCCCTCGGGGTCCTATGGCTACACCTTC.

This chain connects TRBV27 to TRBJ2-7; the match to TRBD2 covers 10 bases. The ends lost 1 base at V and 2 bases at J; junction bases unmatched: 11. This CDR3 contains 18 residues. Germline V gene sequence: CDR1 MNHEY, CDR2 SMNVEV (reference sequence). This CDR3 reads CASSLLGLAGAGAYEQYF. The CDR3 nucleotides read TGTGCCAGCAGTTTATTGGGCCTAGCGGGAGCAGGGGCCTACGAGCAGTACTTC.

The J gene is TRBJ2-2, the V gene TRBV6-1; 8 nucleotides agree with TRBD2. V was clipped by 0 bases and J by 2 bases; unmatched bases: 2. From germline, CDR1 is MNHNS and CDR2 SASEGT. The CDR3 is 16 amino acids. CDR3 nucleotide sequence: TGTGCCAGCAGTGAAGCGCGGGGGGCTAACACCGGGGAGCTGTTTTTT. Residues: CASSEARGANTGELFF.

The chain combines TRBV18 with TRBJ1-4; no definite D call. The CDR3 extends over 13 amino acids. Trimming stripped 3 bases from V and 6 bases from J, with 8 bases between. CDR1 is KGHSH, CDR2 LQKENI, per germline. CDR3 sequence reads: CASSPSLDEKLFF. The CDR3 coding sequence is TGTGCCAGCTCACCTAGCCTAGATGAAAAACTGTTTTTT.

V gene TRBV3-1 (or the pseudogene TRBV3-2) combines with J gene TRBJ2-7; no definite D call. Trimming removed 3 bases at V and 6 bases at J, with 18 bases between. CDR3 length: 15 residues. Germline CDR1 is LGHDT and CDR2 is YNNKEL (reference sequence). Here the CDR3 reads CASSQLPTLGVEQYF. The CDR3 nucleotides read TGTGCCAGCAGCCAGCTCCCTACCCTAGGAGTCGAGCAGTACTTC.

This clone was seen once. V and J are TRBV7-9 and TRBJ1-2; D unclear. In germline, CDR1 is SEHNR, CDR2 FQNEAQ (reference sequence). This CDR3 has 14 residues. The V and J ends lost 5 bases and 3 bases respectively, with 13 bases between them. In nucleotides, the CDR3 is TGTGCCAGCAGCCCTCCGGGTGACCACTATGGCTACACCTTC. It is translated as CASSPPGDHYGYTF.

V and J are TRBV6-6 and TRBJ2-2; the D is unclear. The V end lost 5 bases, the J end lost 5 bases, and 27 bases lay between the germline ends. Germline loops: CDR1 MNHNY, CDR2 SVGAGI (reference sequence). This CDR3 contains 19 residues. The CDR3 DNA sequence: TGTGCCAGCAGTCGCAACGCCTACCCCCTCTCTTTTCGGACCGGGGAGCTGTTTTTT. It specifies CASSRNAYPLSFRTGELFF.

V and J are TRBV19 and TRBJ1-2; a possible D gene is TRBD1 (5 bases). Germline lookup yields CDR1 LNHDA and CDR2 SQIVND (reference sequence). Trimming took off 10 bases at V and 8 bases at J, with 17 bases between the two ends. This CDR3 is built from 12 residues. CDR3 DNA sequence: TGTGCCACCACCGGGGGACCTTGGGGCTACACCTTC. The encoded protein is CATTGGPWGYTF.